A selection of T cell receptor beta chains follows, all from one sample in a study of cytomegalovirus exposure and HLA in healthy donors. The data were produced by immunoSEQ multiplex PCR, yet TCRdb's version contains in-frame clones alone and is incomplete. Altogether over 200,000 clones are present, approximately 90% being singletons, with the ten largest covering 0.9% to 1.1%. Specimen: PBMCs. These receptors all come from a woman in her late teens or twenties in good health and CMV-seronegative. Each CDR3 is given with its conserved first and last residue. Clone size is not always given. Where it is, it says once, few, many or a class for expanded clones.

V gene	clone size	J gene	CDR3 protein
TRBV4-3	NA	TRBJ2-1	CASSQDVAGGVVSEQFF
TRBV10-2	few	TRBJ2-7	CASRRQGGLAYEQYF
TRBV6-1	NA	TRBJ2-3	CASSPEGATDTQYF
TRBV20-1	NA	TRBJ2-1	CSASHYEQFF
TRBV28	NA	TRBJ1-1	CASSLLLAERTEAFF
TRBV7-6	NA	TRBJ2-5	CASSSRTSLQETQYF
TRBV5-6	NA	TRBJ2-7	CASSLDGDTYEQYF
TRBV5-6	NA	TRBJ1-1	CASSFEVDRETFF
TRBV6-5	NA	TRBJ1-4	CASGRLAGEKLFF
TRBV7-2	NA	TRBJ2-7	CASSLQLGSYEQYF
TRBV6-6	NA	TRBJ2-4	CASSSGGGKNIQYF
TRBV4-1	NA	TRBJ2-7	CASSHLWSEQYF
TRBV5-4	NA	TRBJ2-1	CASSLAEGLAGNEQFF
TRBV4-1	NA	TRBJ2-4	CASSQDRLAGIGGRAKNIQYF
TRBV10-3	NA	TRBJ1-5	CAISPGTGGEGNQPQHF
TRBV2	NA	TRBJ2-5	CASRGLIRETQYF
TRBV10-3	NA	TRBJ2-1	CAIRGDFYNEQFF
TRBV21-1	NA	TRBJ1-4	CAIWEGREKLFF